The 27 T cell receptor beta chains in this list originate from one sample, sequenced in a study of blood T cell repertoires in COVID-19. Clones were read by immunoSEQ multiplex PCR, and TCRdb kept only the in-frame ones, dropping some. Here the sample spans about 170,000 clones, more than 70% being singletons. The sample taken for sequencing was peripheral blood. The source is a woman of 80 years or more with active or convalescent COVID-19.

The chain is built from TRBV5-1 and TRBJ2-7; D gene unclear. CDR1 and CDR2 (germline): SGHRS, YFSETQ. This CDR3 spans 17 amino acids. With 1 base removed from V and 6 bases from J, the gap between germline ends came to 23 bases. Here the CDR3 reads CASSLSVAGKEKREQYF. DNA of the CDR3: TGCGCCAGCAGCTTGTCTGTCGCTGGAAAGGAGAAGCGCGAGCAGTACTTC.

A few counts support this clone. V is TRBV15 and J is TRBJ2-7; TRBD1 matches 8 bases. Germline V CDR1 and CDR2: LNHNV, YYDKDF (reference sequence). The CDR3 spans 16 residues. After removal of 0 bases from V and 5 bases from J, the junction contained 9 bases not matched to a gene. CDR3 sequence (DNA): TGTGCCACCAGCAGAGATCGTGTGACAGGGGTCCACGAGCAGTACTTC. Encoded protein: CATSRDRVTGVHEQYF. The variable domain in full, completed from reference TRBV15 and TRBJ2-7, reads DAMVIQNPRYQVTQFGKPVTLSCSQTLNHNVMYWYQQKSSQAPKLLFHYYDKDFNNEADTPDNFQSRRPNTSFCFLDIRSPGLGDTAMYLCATSRDRVTGVHEQYFGPGTRLTVT.

This chain joins TRBV7-9 and TRBJ2-2, with 9 positions matching TRBD2. The V gene end was trimmed by 2 bases and the J gene end by 2 bases; junction bases not matched to a gene: 6. Looked up from germline, CDR1 is SEHNR and CDR2 is FQNEAQ (reference sequence). The CDR3 sequence is 17 residues long. This chain's CDR3 is CASSLSFLAGNTGELFF. CDR3 in DNA: TGTGCCAGCAGCTTAAGTTTTCTAGCGGGAAACACCGGGGAGCTGTTTTTT.

This clone has only one observation. This chain uses TRBV18 with TRBJ2-1; 9 bases line up with TRBD2. CDR3 length: 15 amino acids. Unmatched junction bases numbered 4, after V lost 2 bases and J lost 5 bases. CDR1 and CDR2 (germline): KGHSH, LQKENI. The chain's CDR3 is CASSPRLAEHNEQFF. The CDR3 nucleotides read TGTGCCAGCTCACCAAGACTAGCGGAGCACAATGAGCAGTTCTTC.

The chain uses TRBV5-6 and TRBJ2-7; possibly TRBD2 for D (6 bases). Trimming left V 2 bases short and J 0 bases short, with 12 bases between. CDR1 SGHDT and CDR2 YYEEEE come from the germline V gene. The CDR3 totals 15 residues. The CDR3 DNA sequence: TGTGCCAGCAGCTTCTTAATTAGCGGCTCCTACGAGCAGTACTTC. It encodes CASSFLISGSYEQYF.

This clone was seen more than once but under ten times. Other DNA sequences in this sample translate to the same CDR3. The chain is built from TRBV21-1 and TRBJ1-2; the D call TRBD1 from the table was never checked on the DNA. TRBV21-1 is a known pseudogene. The CDR3 runs 17 residues. CDR3 residues: CASSNGDRVDLSCGYTF. DNA for the CDR3: TGTGCCAGCAGCAATGGGGACAGGGTGGATCTTAGCTGTGGCTACACCTTC.

The chain employs TRBV9 and TRBJ2-1, with D possibly being TRBD2 (5 bases). CDR1 is SGDLS, CDR2 YYNGEE, per germline. The V gene lost 0 bases and the J gene lost 7 bases, with 14 bases spanning the gap. The CDR3 loop spans 15 amino acids. DNA of the CDR3: TGTGCCAGCAGCGTAGTTAGCGCCCCTAGGAATGAGCAGTTCTTC. It is translated as CASSVVSAPRNEQFF.

The CDR3 region is CASTFGQNNSPLHF. The DNA of the CDR3 is TGTGCCAGCACTTTCGGACAGAATAATTCACCCCTCCACTTT. The chain links TRBV6-6 to TRBJ1-6; TRBD1 might be the D (6 bases). Trimming left V 7 bases short and J 5 bases short, with 12 bases between. Germline V gene lookup returns CDR1 MNHNY and CDR2 SVGAGI (reference sequence). CDR3 length: 14 amino acids.

The gene calls are TRBV19 and TRBJ1-6; D remains ambiguous. CDR1 and CDR2 (germline): LNHDA, SQIVND (reference sequence). The V end lost 9 bases, the J end lost 3 bases, and 9 bases lay between the germline ends. This CDR3 region has 13 residues. In nucleotides, the CDR3 is TGTGCCAGCGGACGGGGCTATAATTCACCCCTCCACTTT. This gives the protein CASGRGYNSPLHF.

This chain joins TRBV25-1 and TRBJ2-2, with 8 positions matching TRBD1. The CDR3 covers 15 residues. From germline, CDR1 is MGHDK and CDR2 SYGVNS. With V trimmed by 8 bases and J by 1 base, 6 bases remained unmatched. The CDR3 sequence: CASSVGTGNTGELFF. The CDR3 DNA is TGTGCCAGCTCGGTGGGGACAGGGAACACCGGGGAGCTGTTTTTT.

The chain joins TRBV2 to TRBJ1-3; D call uncertain. The CDR3 totals 13 residues. The germline V gene has CDR1 SNHLY and CDR2 FYNNEI. The V gene lost 4 bases and the J gene lost 0 bases, with 4 bases spanning the gap. The CDR3 protein is CASSVLSGNTIYF. Written as DNA, the CDR3 is TGTGCCAGCAGTGTACTCTCTGGAAACACCATATATTTT.

Only one count was recorded for this clone. This CDR3 reads CASSKDSSNTEAFF. The CDR3, as DNA: TGTGCCAGCAGCAAGGACAGCTCGAACACTGAAGCTTTCTTT. The chain carries TRBV5-4 and TRBJ1-1; D possibly corresponds to TRBD1 (6 bases). Trimming took 4 bases from V and 1 from J, leaving 11 bases between them. The length of the CDR3 is 14 residues. Germline-derived CDR1 and CDR2 are SGHNT and YYREEE (reference sequence).

This clone has a handful of counts. J is TRBJ1-2 and V is TRBV12-3 or TRBV12-4, with a tentative D call TRBD1 (6 bases). V lost 7 bases, J lost 7 bases, and 13 bases lay in between. The CDR3 contains 12 residues. The CDR3, as DNA: TGTGCCAGCACCCCGGGACATCGTGGCTACACCTTC. Its protein product is CASTPGHRGYTF.

The chain uses TRBV10-3 and TRBJ2-3, with D unclear. There are 12 residues in the CDR3. Germline-derived CDR1 and CDR2 are ENHRY and SYGVKD. The V and J ends lost 6 bases and 0 bases respectively, with 4 bases between them. The DNA for the CDR3 is TGTGCCATCAGCCCTAGCACAGATACGCAGTATTTT. Translating it yields CAISPSTDTQYF.

The V call is TRBV6-5, the J call TRBJ2-5, with D possibly TRBD1 on 5 matching bases. V was shortened by 0 bases and J by 2 bases, with 13 bases between the two germline ends. Germline assignment: CDR1 MNHEY and CDR2 SVGAGI. The CDR3 has 16 residues. The CDR3 spells CASSYSIWGNQETQYF. DNA of the CDR3: TGTGCCAGCAGTTACTCGATATGGGGCAATCAAGAGACCCAGTACTTC.

V and J are TRBV19 and TRBJ2-1; the match to TRBD2 covers 9 bases. Germline V CDR1 and CDR2: LNHDA, SQIVND (reference sequence). The V gene end was trimmed by 2 bases and the J gene end by 0 bases; junction bases not matched to a gene: 8. CDR3 length equals 18 residues. CDR3: CASSIPQLAGSSYNEQFF. In nucleotides, the CDR3 is TGTGCCAGTAGTATACCACAACTAGCGGGTAGCTCCTACAATGAGCAGTTCTTC.

This clone came up a few times. The identical CDR3 is also encoded by other nucleotide sequences in the sample. V and J are TRBV10-3 and TRBJ1-1; TRBD1 is a possible D gene (5 bases). Germline loops: CDR1 ENHRY, CDR2 SYGVKD. The CDR3 covers 16 residues. V was trimmed by 10 bases and J by 4 bases, leaving 25 bases between them. The CDR3 region is CATNEAGGVSSTEAFF. For the CDR3, the DNA is TGTGCCACTAACGAGGCCGGGGGGGTTTCCTCCACTGAAGCTTTCTTT.

The gene calls are TRBV7-9 and TRBJ2-2; the D is unclear. CDR3 size: 14 residues. The V and J ends lost 8 bases and 4 bases respectively, with 14 bases between them. The germline V gene has CDR1 SEHNR and CDR2 FQNEAQ (reference sequence). CDR3 loop: CASRPYSGTGELFF. CDR3 bases: TGTGCCAGCCGGCCGTACTCGGGCACCGGGGAGCTGTTTTTT.

A single count supports this clone. The rearrangement links TRBV5-4 to TRBJ1-1; no firm D call. Trimming removed 5 bases from V and 1 base from J, with 18 bases in between. This CDR3 spans 16 amino acids. CDR1 is SGHNT, CDR2 YYREEE, per germline (reference sequence). The CDR3 nucleotides are TGTGCCAGCAGACTTGATAACATTCGGGGGAACACTGAAGCTTTCTTT. This sequence encodes CASRLDNIRGNTEAFF. The entire variable domain, with the rest obtained from reference TRBV5-4 and TRBJ1-1, is as follows: ETGVTQSPTHLIKTRGQQVTLRCSSQSGHNTVSWYQQALGQGPQFIFQYYREEENGRGNFPPRFSGLQFPNYSSELNVNALELDDSALYLCASRLDNIRGNTEAFFGQGTRLTVV.

About this clone: Other DNA sequences of this sample code for an identical CDR3. This rearrangement joins TRBV9 to TRBJ1-1; D is uncertain. Germline V gene lookup returns CDR1 SGDLS and CDR2 YYNGEE. V was pared by 0 bases and J by 1 base, with 7 bases between. This CDR3 comprises 14 residues. CDR3 in DNA: TGTGCCAGCAGCGTAGTCTCAGGGAACACTGAAGCTTTCTTT. Translation: CASSVVSGNTEAFF.

V usage is TRBV30 and J usage is TRBJ2-5; D gene ambiguous. From germline, CDR1 is GTSNPN and CDR2 SVGIG (reference sequence). This CDR3 is built from 12 residues. V was shortened by 0 bases and J by 8 bases, with 10 bases between the two germline ends. The chain's CDR3 is CAWSVVTTTQYF. DNA of the CDR3: TGTGCCTGGAGTGTTGTGACAACTACCCAGTACTTC.

The chain is built from TRBV20-1 and TRBJ2-1, with D possibly TRBD1 on 5 matching bases. The CDR3 runs to 16 residues. Trimming removed 3 bases from V and 2 bases from J, with 17 bases in between. Germline CDR1 reads DFQATT; CDR2 reads SNEGSKA (reference sequence). The CDR3 DNA reads as TGCAGTGCTAGTTCAGACAGTGGGTCCCCCTACAATGAGCAGTTCTTC. This sequence encodes CSASSDSGSPYNEQFF.

The genes are TRBV28 and TRBJ1-2; 7 bases align to TRBD1. Losses at the gene ends were 10 bases for V and 7 bases for J; bases not matched to a gene: 18. This CDR3 comprises 15 residues. The germline V gene has CDR1 MDHEN and CDR2 SYDVKM. The CDR3 sequence is CATELGGSRYFGYTF. The CDR3 DNA is TGTGCCACCGAATTAGGGGGCTCCCGTTACTTTGGCTACACCTTC.

This chain joins TRBV18 and TRBJ1-3; perhaps TRBD1 as D (6 bases). Germline loops: CDR1 KGHSH, CDR2 LQKENI. With 3 bases removed from V and 4 bases from J, the gap between germline ends came to 13 bases. This CDR3 has 15 amino acids. For the CDR3, the DNA is TGTGCCAGCTCACCGGAACAGGGTTTAGGAAACACCATATATTTT. It yields the protein CASSPEQGLGNTIYF.

The rearrangement links TRBV7-2 to TRBJ2-3; 8 nucleotides match TRBD1. Germline-derived CDR1 and CDR2 are SGHTA and FQGNSA. This CDR3 is built from 17 residues. V shed 7 bases, J shed 1 base, and the junction held 13 bases outside the gene matches. The CDR3 DNA reads TGTGCCAGCACAAACTCAAGGACAGGGATTGGCACAGATACGCAGTATTTT. Amino acid sequence: CASTNSRTGIGTDTQYF.

This clone occurred once. A junction end diverges from the germline sequence, so it may reflect a read error. Here the CDR3 reads CASSLVTSGSIDTQYF. The CDR3 nucleotides read TGCGCCAGCAGCTTGGTGACTAGCGGGAGCATAGATACGCAGTATTTT. The V call is TRBV5-1, the J call TRBJ2-3, with 12 bases that match TRBD2. The germline gives CDR1 SGHRS, CDR2 YFSETQ. The CDR3 spans 16 residues.

The chain employs TRBV7-9 and TRBJ2-1, with 7 bases matching TRBD2. The CDR3 covers 15 residues. Germline V lookup: CDR1 SEHNR, CDR2 FQNEAQ (reference sequence). V was clipped by 1 base and J by 9 bases; unmatched bases: 9. The CDR3 here is CASSLDLGGWGEQFF. CDR3 sequence (DNA): TGTGCCAGCAGCTTAGACCTGGGAGGGTGGGGTGAGCAGTTCTTC. Full variable domain (remainder filled in from reference TRBV7-9 and TRBJ2-1): DTGVSQNPRHKITKRGQNVTFRCDPISEHNRLYWYRQTLGQGPEFLTYFQNEAQLEKSRLLSDRFSAERPKGSFSTLEIQRTEQGDSAMYLCASSLDLGGWGEQFFGPGTRLTVL.